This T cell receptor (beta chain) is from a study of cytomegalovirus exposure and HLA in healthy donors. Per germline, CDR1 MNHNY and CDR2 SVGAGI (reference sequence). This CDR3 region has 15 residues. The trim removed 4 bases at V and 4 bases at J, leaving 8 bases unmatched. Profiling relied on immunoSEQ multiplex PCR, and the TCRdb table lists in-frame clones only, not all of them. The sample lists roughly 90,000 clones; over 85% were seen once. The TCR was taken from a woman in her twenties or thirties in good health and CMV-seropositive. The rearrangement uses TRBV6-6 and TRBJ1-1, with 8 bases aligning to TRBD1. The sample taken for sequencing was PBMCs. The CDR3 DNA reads TGTGCCAGCAGTTCCCGGACAGGGTGGATCACTGAAGCTTTCTTT. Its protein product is CASSSRTGWITEAFF.